Described below is a single TCR beta chain sequence and its context. The V and J ends lost 0 bases and 13 bases, in that order; junction bases with no gene match: 8. The CDR3 contains 15 residues. The germline V gene encodes CDR1 MNHNS and CDR2 SASEGT. The sample comes from a study of blood T cell repertoires in COVID-19. Study-wide context: COVID-19 samples, acute and convalescent, were from the United States, Italy and Spain.

Under the authors' procedure: Counts of nucleated cells, estimated from reference gene primer amplification, were obtained. Generated by immunoSEQ multiplex PCR, the TCRdb table keeps only in-frame clones and is missing some. V and J calls and clone size are copied from that table; D and trimming were computed from the DNA. The repertoire holds about 60,000 clones, approximately 80% seen once, with over 9.5% in the top ten. Input material: peripheral blood. This TCR came from an elderly man with acute or convalescent COVID-19. The chain employs TRBV6-1 and TRBJ1-6, with TRBD1 identical over 8 bases. This CDR3 is CASSEARGQGHPLHF. The CDR3 DNA reads TGTGCCAGCAGTGAAGCCCGAGGACAGGGTCACCCCCTCCACTTT.